This note documents a single T cell receptor (beta chain) sequence. The antigen is unknown. Sequencing was performed with immunoSEQ multiplex PCR; in TCRdb, only in-frame clones are kept and a portion is missing. In the table there are roughly 380,000 clones, about 97% of which are singletons. These data are taken from a study of shared clonotypes between healthy human individuals. Trimming shortened V by 6 bases and J by 1 base, and 9 bases separated the two germline ends. There are 13 residues in the CDR3. The germline V gene has CDR1 MDHEN and CDR2 SYDVKM. Findings of the study overall: What naive subsets generally showed was a larger estimated richness than memory subsets showed.

The sequence was collected from a man in his thirties or forties in good health. Sequencing used memory CD8+ T cells sorted from blood. Subset reported: CD45RO+ cells pooled with CCR7-negative TemRA cells. The chain recombines TRBV28 with TRBJ2-5; a weak D match, TRBD1 (5 bases). The CDR3: CASSLTVQETQYF. The CDR3 region has the DNA TGTGCCAGCAGCTTGACAGTCCAAGAGACCCAGTACTTC.